A selection of T cell receptor beta chains follows, all from one sample in a study of T-cell memory formation after mild COVID-19. Using its own MiXCR run on the 5' RACE reads, TCRdb lists one record per CDR3 protein. The profile shows a few hundred thousand distinct CDR3 sequences, roughly 15% of them singletons. The sample was PBMCs or a T cell subset sorted from them (not recorded which). The source of these receptors is a man aged 18 to 29 who had mild COVID-19 (a few samples of this study predate the infection). Cell type and time point are not known. Each CDR3 is given with its conserved first and last residue. Fields, in order: J gene, D gene, clone size, V gene, CDR3 protein, CDR3 DNA. The D gene is left open where the match is weak. Clone size is not always given. Where it is, it says once, few, many or a class for expanded clones.

J gene: TRBJ1-6
D gene: TRBD1
clone size: many
V gene: TRBV2
CDR3 protein: CASGGQSENSPLHF
CDR3 DNA: TGTGCCAGCGGGGGACAGTCTGAAAATTCACCCCTCCACTTT

J gene: TRBJ2-3
D gene: -
clone size: few
V gene: TRBV4-1
CDR3 protein: CASSQGSGFTDTQYF
CDR3 DNA: TGCGCCAGCAGCCAAGGGTCAGGGTTTACAGATACGCAGTATTTT

J gene: TRBJ2-5
D gene: TRBD2
clone size: -
V gene: TRBV7-2
CDR3 protein: CASSRIPRSSGGAQETQYF
CDR3 DNA: TGTGCCAGCAGCCGCATACCCAGGAGTAGCGGGGGGGCCCAAGAGACCCAGTACTTC

J gene: TRBJ2-2
D gene: -
clone size: -
V gene: TRBV5-1
CDR3 protein: CASSLLGASTGELFF
CDR3 DNA: TGCGCCAGCAGCTTGTTAGGGGCCAGCACCGGGGAGCTGTTTTTT

J gene: TRBJ2-2
D gene: -
clone size: few
V gene: TRBV18
CDR3 protein: CASSRAVANTGELFF
CDR3 DNA: TGTGCCAGCTCAAGGGCGGTGGCTAACACCGGGGAGCTGTTTTTT

J gene: TRBJ1-6
D gene: -
clone size: few
V gene: TRBV9
CDR3 protein: CASSVAGTSSYNSPLHF
CDR3 DNA: TGTGCCAGCAGCGTAGCAGGGACGAGCTCCTATAATTCACCCCTCCACTTT

J gene: TRBJ2-1
D gene: TRBD2
clone size: few
V gene: TRBV3-1
CDR3 protein: CASSSAGGLLEQFF
CDR3 DNA: TGTGCCAGCTCCTCAGCGGGGGGGCTACTGGAGCAGTTCTTC

J gene: TRBJ2-5
D gene: TRBD1
clone size: -
V gene: TRBV7-2
CDR3 protein: CASSRGQGGRETQYF
CDR3 DNA: TGTGCCAGCAGCAGAGGACAGGGGGGTCGTGAGACCCAGTACTTC

J gene: TRBJ2-6
D gene: -
clone size: few
V gene: TRBV14
CDR3 protein: CASSQALRLAGANVLTF
CDR3 DNA: TGTGCCAGCAGCCAAGCCCTGCGGCTAGCTGGGGCCAACGTCCTGACTTTC

J gene: TRBJ2-5
D gene: TRBD1
clone size: -
V gene: TRBV20-1
CDR3 protein: CSARTPQGRETQYF
CDR3 DNA: TGCAGTGCTAGAACTCCACAGGGGCGGGAGACCCAGTACTTC

J gene: TRBJ1-1
D gene: -
clone size: -
V gene: TRBV7-3
CDR3 protein: CASTLGVGAGANTEAFF
CDR3 DNA: TGTGCCAGCACCTTGGGGGTGGGGGCAGGGGCGAACACTGAAGCTTTCTTT

J gene: TRBJ2-3
D gene: -
clone size: -
V gene: TRBV3-1
CDR3 protein: CATAGTSTDTQYF
CDR3 DNA: TGTGCCACCGCCGGGACTAGCACAGATACGCAGTATTTT

J gene: TRBJ2-1
D gene: -
clone size: few
V gene: TRBV20-1
CDR3 protein: CSAVVVGGGNEQFF
CDR3 DNA: TGCAGTGCCGTCGTTGTTGGGGGCGGCAATGAGCAGTTCTTC

J gene: TRBJ2-1
D gene: -
clone size: few
V gene: TRBV19
CDR3 protein: CASSIDRGNEQFF
CDR3 DNA: TGTGCCAGTAGTATAGATCGGGGCAATGAGCAGTTCTTC

J gene: TRBJ1-2
D gene: -
clone size: -
V gene: TRBV7-6
CDR3 protein: CASSLATEDTNYGYTF
CDR3 DNA: TGTGCCAGCAGCTTAGCGACCGAAGATACTAACTATGGCTACACCTTC

J gene: TRBJ2-5
D gene: -
clone size: -
V gene: TRBV11-2
CDR3 protein: CASSQYSDYYEAQYF
CDR3 DNA: TGTGCCAGCAGCCAGTACTCCGATTACTATGAGGCCCAGTACTTC

J gene: TRBJ2-3
D gene: -
clone size: -
V gene: TRBV7-2
CDR3 protein: CASSLDVSTDTQYF
CDR3 DNA: TGTGCCAGCAGCTTAGACGTCAGCACAGATACGCAGTATTTT